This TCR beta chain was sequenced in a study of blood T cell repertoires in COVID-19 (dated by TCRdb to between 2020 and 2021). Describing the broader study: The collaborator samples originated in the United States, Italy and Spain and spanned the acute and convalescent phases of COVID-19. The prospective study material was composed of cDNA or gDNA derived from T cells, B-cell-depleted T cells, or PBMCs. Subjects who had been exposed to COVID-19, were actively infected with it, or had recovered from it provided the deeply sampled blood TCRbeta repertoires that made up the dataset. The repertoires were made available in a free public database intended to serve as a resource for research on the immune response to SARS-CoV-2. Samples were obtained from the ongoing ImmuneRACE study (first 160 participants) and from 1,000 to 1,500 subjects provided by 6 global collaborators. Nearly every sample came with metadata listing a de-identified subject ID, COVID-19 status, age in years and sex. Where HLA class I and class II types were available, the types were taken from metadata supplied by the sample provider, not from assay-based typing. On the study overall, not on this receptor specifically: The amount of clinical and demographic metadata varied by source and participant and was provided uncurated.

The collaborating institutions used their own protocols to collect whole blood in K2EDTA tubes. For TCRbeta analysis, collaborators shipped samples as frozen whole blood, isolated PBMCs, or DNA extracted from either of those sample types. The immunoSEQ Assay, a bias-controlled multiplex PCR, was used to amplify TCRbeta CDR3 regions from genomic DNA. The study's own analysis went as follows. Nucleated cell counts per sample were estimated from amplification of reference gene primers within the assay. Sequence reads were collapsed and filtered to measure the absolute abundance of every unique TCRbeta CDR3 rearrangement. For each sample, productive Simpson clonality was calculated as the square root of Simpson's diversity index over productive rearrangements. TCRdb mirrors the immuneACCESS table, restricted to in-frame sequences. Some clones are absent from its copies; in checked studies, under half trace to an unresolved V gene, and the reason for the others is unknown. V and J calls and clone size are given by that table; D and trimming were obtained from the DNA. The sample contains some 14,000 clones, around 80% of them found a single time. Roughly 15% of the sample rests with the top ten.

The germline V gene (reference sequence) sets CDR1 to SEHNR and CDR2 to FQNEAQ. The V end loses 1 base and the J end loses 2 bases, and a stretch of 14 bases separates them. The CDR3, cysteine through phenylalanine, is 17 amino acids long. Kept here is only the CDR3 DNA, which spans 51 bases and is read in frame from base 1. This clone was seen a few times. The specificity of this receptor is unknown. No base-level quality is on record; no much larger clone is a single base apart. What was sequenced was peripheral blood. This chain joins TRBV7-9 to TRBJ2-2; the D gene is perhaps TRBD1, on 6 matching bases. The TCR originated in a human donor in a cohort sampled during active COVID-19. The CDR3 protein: CASSLGNDRINTGELFF. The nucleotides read TGTGCCAGCAGCTTAGGGAATGACAGGATTAACACCGGGGAGCTGTTTTTT.